Here is one TCR beta chain with its context. These data come from a study of cytomegalovirus exposure and HLA in healthy donors. The PCR employed 60 Vbeta primers together with 13 Jbeta primers. The protocol was immunoSEQ multiplex PCR, while the TCRdb copy is restricted to in-frame clones and leaves out a portion. The sample lists 85,000 to 100,000 clones; around 60% were seen once. This CDR3 is 14 amino acids long. Trimming removed 5 bases from V and 11 bases from J; junction bases left unmatched: 14. Germline-derived CDR1 and CDR2 are SEHNR and FQNEAQ (reference sequence). The V and J genes are TRBV7-9 and TRBJ2-5, with 7 bases lining up with TRBD1. The sequencing input was PBMCs. The sequence came from a human donor in good health. The CDR3 spells CASSPMARGYEQYF. CDR3 coding DNA: TGTGCCAGCAGCCCTATGGCCAGGGGGTATGAGCAGTACTTC.